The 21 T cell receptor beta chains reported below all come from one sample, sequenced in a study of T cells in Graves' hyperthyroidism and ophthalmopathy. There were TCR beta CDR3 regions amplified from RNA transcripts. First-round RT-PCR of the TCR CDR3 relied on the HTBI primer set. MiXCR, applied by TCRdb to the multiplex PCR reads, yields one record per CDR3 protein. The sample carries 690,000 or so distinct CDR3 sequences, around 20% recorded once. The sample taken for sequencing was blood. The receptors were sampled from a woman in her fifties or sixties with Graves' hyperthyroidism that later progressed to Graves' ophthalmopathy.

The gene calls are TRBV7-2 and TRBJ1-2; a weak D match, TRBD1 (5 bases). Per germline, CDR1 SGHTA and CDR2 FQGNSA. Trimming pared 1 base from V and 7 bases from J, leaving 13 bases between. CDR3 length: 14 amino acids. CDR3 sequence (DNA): TGTGCCAGCAGCTTAGTCCGGGGGTCCGCTGGCTACACCTTC. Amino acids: CASSLVRGSAGYTF.

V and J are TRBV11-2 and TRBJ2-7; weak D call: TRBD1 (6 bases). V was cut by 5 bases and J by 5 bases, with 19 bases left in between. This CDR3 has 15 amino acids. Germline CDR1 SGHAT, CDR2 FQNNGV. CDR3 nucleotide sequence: TGTGCCAGCAGCCAGACTAACAGGGATTTTGACGAGCAGTACTTC. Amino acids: CASSQTNRDFDEQYF.

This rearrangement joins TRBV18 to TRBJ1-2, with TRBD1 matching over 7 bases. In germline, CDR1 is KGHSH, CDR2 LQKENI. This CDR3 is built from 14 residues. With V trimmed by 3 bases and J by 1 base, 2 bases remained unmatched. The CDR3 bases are TGTGCCAGCTCACCCGGGACAGATAACTATGGCTACACCTTC. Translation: CASSPGTDNYGYTF.

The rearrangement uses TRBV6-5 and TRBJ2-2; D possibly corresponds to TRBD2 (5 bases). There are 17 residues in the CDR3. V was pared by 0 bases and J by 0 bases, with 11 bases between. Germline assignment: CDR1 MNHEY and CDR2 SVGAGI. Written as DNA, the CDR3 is TGTGCCAGCAGTTACTCGATCGGGGAACCGAACACCGGGGAGCTGTTTTTT. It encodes CASSYSIGEPNTGELFF.

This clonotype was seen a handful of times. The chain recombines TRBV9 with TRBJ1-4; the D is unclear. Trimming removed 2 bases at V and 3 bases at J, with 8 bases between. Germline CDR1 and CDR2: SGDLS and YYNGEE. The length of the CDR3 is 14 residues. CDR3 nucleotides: TGTGCCAGCAGCGTGACGGTGGCTAATGAAAAACTGTTTTTT. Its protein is CASSVTVANEKLFF. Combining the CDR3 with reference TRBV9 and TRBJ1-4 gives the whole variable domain DSGVTQTPKHLITATGQRVTLRCSPRSGDLSVYWYQQSLDQGLQFLIQYYNGEERAKGNILERFSAQQFPDLHSELNLSSLELGDSALYFCASSVTVANEKLFFGSGTQLSVL.

The CDR3 nucleotides are TGTGCCAGTAAAGTGGAGACCGGGACCCCCTACAATGAGCAGTTCTTC. It is translated as CASKVETGTPYNEQFF. The chain carries TRBV19 and TRBJ2-1; tentatively, D is TRBD1 or TRBD2 (5 bases each). Germline loops: CDR1 LNHDA, CDR2 SQIVND (reference sequence). The CDR3 has 16 residues. The V end was cut by 7 bases, the J end by 2 bases, with 18 bases between.

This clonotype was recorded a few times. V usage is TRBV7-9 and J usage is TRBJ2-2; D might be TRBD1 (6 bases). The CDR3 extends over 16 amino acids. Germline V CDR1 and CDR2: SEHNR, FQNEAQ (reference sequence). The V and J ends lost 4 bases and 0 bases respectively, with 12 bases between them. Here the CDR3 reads CASSSQGPSNTGELFF. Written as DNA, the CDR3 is TGTGCCAGCAGCTCCCAGGGGCCTTCGAACACCGGGGAGCTGTTTTTT.

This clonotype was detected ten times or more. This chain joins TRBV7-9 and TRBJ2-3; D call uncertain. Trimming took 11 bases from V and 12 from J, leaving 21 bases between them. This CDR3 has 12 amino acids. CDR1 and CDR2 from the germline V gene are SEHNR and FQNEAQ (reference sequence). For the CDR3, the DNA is TGTGCCGGTCGACCCATCACTTCGACTCAGTATTTT. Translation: CAGRPITSTQYF. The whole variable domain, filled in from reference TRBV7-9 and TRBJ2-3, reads DTGVSQNPRHKITKRGQNVTFRCDPISEHNRLYWYRQTLGQGPEFLTYFQNEAQLEKSRLLSDRFSAERPKGSFSTLEIQRTEQGDSAMYLCAGRPITSTQYFGPGTRLTVL.

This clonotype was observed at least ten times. CDR3 DNA: TGTGCCAGCAGCCCCCAAACTGTTGAAAAACTGTTTTTT. Amino acids: CASSPQTVEKLFF. The chain joins TRBV11-2 to TRBJ1-4; the D is unclear. Looked up from germline, CDR1 is SGHAT and CDR2 is FQNNGV. This CDR3 has 13 residues. V lost 5 bases to trimming and J lost 7 bases, with 11 bases between them.

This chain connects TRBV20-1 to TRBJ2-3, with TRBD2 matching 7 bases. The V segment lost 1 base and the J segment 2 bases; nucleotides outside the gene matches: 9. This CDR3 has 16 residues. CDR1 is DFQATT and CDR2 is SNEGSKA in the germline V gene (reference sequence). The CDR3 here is CSARGELGLDTDTQYF. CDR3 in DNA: TGCAGTGCTAGAGGAGAGTTAGGACTAGACACAGATACGCAGTATTTT.

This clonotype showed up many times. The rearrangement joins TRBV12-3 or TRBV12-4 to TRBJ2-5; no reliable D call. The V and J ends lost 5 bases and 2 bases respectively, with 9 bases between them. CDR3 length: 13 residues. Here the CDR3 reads CASSPWIQETQYF. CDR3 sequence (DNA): TGTGCCAGCAGTCCCTGGATACAAGAGACCCAGTACTTC.

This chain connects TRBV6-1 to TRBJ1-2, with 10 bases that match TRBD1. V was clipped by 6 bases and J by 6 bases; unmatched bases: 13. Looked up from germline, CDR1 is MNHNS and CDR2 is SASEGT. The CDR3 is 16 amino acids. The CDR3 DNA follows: TGTGCCAGCAGCCACCGCGTTGCCGGGACAGGGGATGGCTACACCTTC. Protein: CASSHRVAGTGDGYTF.

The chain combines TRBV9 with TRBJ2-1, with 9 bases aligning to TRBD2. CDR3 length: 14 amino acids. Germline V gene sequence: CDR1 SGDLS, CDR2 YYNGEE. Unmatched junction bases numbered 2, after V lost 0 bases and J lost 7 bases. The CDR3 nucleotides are TGTGCCAGCAGCGTAGGACTAGCGGCTAATGAGCAGTTCTTC. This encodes CASSVGLAANEQFF.

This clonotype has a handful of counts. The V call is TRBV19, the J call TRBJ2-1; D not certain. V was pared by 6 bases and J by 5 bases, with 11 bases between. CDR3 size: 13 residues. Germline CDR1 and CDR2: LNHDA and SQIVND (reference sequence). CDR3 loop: CASRYRTNNEQFF. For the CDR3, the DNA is TGTGCCAGTAGGTACAGAACGAACAATGAGCAGTTCTTC.

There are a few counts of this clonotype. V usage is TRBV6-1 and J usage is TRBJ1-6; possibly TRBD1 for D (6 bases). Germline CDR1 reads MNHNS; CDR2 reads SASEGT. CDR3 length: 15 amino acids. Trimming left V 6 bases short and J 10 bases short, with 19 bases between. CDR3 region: CASSEQGRVGSPLHF. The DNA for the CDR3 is TGTGCCAGCAGCGAACAGGGCCGGGTGGGATCACCCCTCCACTTT.

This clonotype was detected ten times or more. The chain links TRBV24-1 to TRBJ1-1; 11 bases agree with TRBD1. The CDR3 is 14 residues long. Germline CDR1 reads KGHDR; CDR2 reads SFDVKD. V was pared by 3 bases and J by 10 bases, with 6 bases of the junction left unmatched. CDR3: CATSDPGTGGRAFF. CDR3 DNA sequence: TGTGCCACCAGTGATCCCGGGACAGGGGGACGAGCTTTCTTT.

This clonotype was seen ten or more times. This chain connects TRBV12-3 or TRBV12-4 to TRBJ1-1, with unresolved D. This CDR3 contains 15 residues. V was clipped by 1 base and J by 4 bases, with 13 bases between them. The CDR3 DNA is TGTGCCAGCAGTTTAGAGCCGGACTTGGGCACTGAAGCTTTCTTT. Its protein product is CASSLEPDLGTEAFF.

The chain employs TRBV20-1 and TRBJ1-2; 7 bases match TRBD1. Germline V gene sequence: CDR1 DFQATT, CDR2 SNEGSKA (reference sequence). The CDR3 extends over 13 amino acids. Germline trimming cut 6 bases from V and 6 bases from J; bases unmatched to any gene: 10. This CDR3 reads CSAQDRYRDGYTF. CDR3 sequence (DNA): TGCAGTGCCCAGGACAGGTATAGGGATGGCTACACCTTC.

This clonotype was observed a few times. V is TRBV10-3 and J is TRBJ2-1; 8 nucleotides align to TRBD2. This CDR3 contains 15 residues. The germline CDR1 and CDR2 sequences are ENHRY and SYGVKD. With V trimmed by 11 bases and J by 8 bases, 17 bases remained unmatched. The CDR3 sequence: CASASPARGGHEQFF. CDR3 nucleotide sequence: TGTGCCTCGGCGTCCCCGGCCCGGGGGGGCCATGAGCAGTTCTTC.

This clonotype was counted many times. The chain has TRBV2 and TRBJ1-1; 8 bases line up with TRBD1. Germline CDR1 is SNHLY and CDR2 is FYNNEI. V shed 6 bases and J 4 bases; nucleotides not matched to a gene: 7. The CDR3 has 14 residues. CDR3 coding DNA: TGTGCCAGCAGAGGGACAGGTAGGGGCACTGAAGCTTTCTTT. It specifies CASRGTGRGTEAFF.

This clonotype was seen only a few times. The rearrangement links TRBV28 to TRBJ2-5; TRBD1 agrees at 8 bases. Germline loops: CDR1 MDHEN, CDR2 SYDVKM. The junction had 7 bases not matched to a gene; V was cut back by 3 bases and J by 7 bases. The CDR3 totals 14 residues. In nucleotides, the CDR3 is TGTGCCAGCAGTTTGGGACAGGTTGTAACGACCCAGTACTTC. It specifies CASSLGQVVTTQYF.